Below, one TCR beta chain is given with its context. Its antigen is undetermined. It is unclear where the CDR3 begins or ends on the DNA, so no DNA is shown, and the CDR3 is as TCRdb lists it. This sample was included in a study of cytomegalovirus exposure and HLA in healthy donors. As for the study in general: Some 85 million unique TCRs from HLA-typed donors were held in an early data release.

The CDR3 numbers 19 amino acids, ends counted. The donors gave bone marrow, and they were healthy. Regarding the study as a whole: Later on, a genetic analysis was performed. It linked a missense variant in DCLRE1C with V- and J-gene trimming of TCR beta. Of the V segments, some could not be distinguished, including TRBV6-2 and TRBV6-3, and were excluded.

PCR was performed using 60 Vbeta and 13 Jbeta primers. The data were produced by immunoSEQ multiplex PCR, yet TCRdb's version contains in-frame clones alone and is incomplete. The sample lists roughly 120,000 clones, around 75% occurring once. Sequenced sample: PBMCs. The rearrangement links TRBV21-1 to TRBJ2-2; the table's D gene call, TRBD2, was not cross checked with the DNA. TRBV21-1 is designated a pseudogene. This receptor was taken from a man between 60 and 75 years old in good health and CMV-seropositive. CDR3 in amino acids: CASSKFGGGAYHCTGELFF.